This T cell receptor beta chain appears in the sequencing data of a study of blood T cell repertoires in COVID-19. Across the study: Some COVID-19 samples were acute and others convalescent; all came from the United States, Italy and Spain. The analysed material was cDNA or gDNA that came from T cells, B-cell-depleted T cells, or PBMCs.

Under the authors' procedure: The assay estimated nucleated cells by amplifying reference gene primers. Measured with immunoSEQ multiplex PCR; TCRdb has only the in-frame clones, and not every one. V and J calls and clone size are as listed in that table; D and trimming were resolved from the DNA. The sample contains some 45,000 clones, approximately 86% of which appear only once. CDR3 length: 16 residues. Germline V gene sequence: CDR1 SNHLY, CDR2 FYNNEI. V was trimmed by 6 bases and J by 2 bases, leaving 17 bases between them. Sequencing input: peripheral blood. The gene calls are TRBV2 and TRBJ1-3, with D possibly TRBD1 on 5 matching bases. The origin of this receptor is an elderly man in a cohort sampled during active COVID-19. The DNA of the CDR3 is TGTGCCAGCAGGGATCAGGGTAATTTAGCTGGAAACACCATATATTTT. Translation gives CASRDQGNLAGNTIYF.